Below are 6 T cell receptor beta chains sequenced from a single sample in a study of T cells in Graves' hyperthyroidism and ophthalmopathy. Amplification yielded TCR beta CDR3 regions, with RNA transcripts as the source. A first-round RT-PCR of the TCR CDR3 used the HTBI primer set. TCRdb re-analysed the multiplex PCR reads in MiXCR, keeping a single row per CDR3 protein. Among a few hundred thousand distinct CDR3 sequences listed, about 45% were seen once. The sample comprised peripheral blood or thyroid tissue (not recorded which). The receptors come from a woman under 30 with Graves' hyperthyroidism.

This clonotype came up a few times. The chain employs TRBV20-1 and TRBJ1-6, with D unclear. This CDR3 has 12 residues. V gave up 6 bases and J gave up 5 bases, with 8 bases separating them. Germline V lookup: CDR1 DFQATT, CDR2 SNEGSKA (reference sequence). The CDR3 here is CSATVNNSPLHF. The CDR3 DNA reads TGCAGTGCAACAGTAAATAATTCACCCCTCCACTTT.

There are a few counts of this clonotype. V gene TRBV5-1 combines with J gene TRBJ2-5; 12 nucleotides line up with TRBD2. This CDR3 comprises 16 residues. From germline, CDR1 is SGHRS and CDR2 YFSETQ. V dropped 0 bases and J dropped 5; count of bases not matched to a gene: 5. In DNA form, the CDR3 reads TGCGCCAGCAGCTTGGCCGAGACTAGCGGGAGTGAGACCCAGTACTTC. This translates into CASSLAETSGSETQYF.

Note on this clonotype: An end of the junction differs from the germline gene, which may be a read error. The genes are TRBV11-2 and TRBJ2-5; D unresolved. The assigned J gene may be wrong: the sequence end matches TRBJ2-1 better. The CDR3 runs 14 residues. Per the germline V gene, CDR1 is SGHAT and CDR2 is FQNNGV. CDR3 DNA sequence: TGTGCCAGCAGCTTAGAAGGACGGAGCAATCAGCAGTTCTTC. Its translation is CASSLEGRSNQQFF.

The CDR3 spells CASSVGSGSFTEETQYF. The CDR3 bases are TGTGCCAGCAGCGTAGGAAGCGGGAGCTTCACCGAAGAGACCCAGTACTTC. The gene calls are TRBV9 and TRBJ2-5; 8 nucleotides agree with TRBD2. The CDR3 has 17 residues. The germline V gene encodes CDR1 SGDLS and CDR2 YYNGEE. V shed 0 bases and J 3 bases; nucleotides not matched to a gene: 10.

This clonotype was counted many times. As DNA, the CDR3 is TGTGCCACCAGTGATCAGGACGGGGATCAGCCCCAGCATTTT. Residues: CATSDQDGDQPQHF. V is TRBV24-1 and J is TRBJ1-5; D is ambiguous. CDR3 length: 14 residues. V lost 3 bases to trimming and J lost 5 bases, with 10 bases between them. Per the germline V gene, CDR1 is KGHDR and CDR2 is SFDVKD.

This clonotype has a count of ten or more. The rearrangement uses TRBV5-1 and TRBJ1-2, with D possibly matching TRBD1 (5 bases). Germline values: CDR1 SGHRS, CDR2 YFSETQ. This CDR3 is 14 amino acids long. The V end lost 1 base, the J end lost 3 bases, and 10 bases lay between the germline ends. DNA of the CDR3: TGCGCCAGCAGCTTGCAGGGAAGCGACTATGGCTACACCTTC. Translated: CASSLQGSDYGYTF.